This entry describes one T cell receptor (beta chain). Its matching antigen is unknown. This sample was included in a study of blood T cells in healthy people across ages. The length of the CDR3 is 16 residues. The V end lost 2 bases, the J end lost 0 bases, and 12 bases lay between the germline ends. The germline gives CDR1 SNHLY, CDR2 FYNNEI. Findings and limits, study-wide: TCR beta diversity correlated strongly with naive T cell percentage. A roughly linear age-dependent decrease characterized TCR beta diversity per million T cells. There was no known CMV status for donors, so expanded clonotype changes were possibly confounded.

For the second PCR, which ran for about 7 to 12 cycles, a sample-barcoded 5' primer and a J-beta primer mix were used. Tagging of each cDNA molecule was performed by a template-switch adaptor with 12 random nucleotides. MiXCR, applied by TCRdb to the 5' RACE reads, yields one record per CDR3 protein. This sample has fewer than 1 million distinct CDR3 sequences, with under 45% found just once. Sequences were obtained from blood. This sequence was found in a man aged 55 to 69 in good health. The V and J genes are TRBV2 and TRBJ2-3; a weak D match, TRBD1 (6 bases). CDR3 loop: CASSEQTGSSTDTQYF. The CDR3 DNA reads TGTGCCAGCAGTGAACAGACAGGATCTAGCACAGATACGCAGTATTTT.